This T cell receptor beta chain originates from a study of response to subunit inactivated influenza vaccine. Trimming left V 0 bases short and J 0 bases short, with 14 bases between. The length of the CDR3 is 17 residues. CDR1 and CDR2 from the germline V gene are WSHSY and SAAADI. This clonotype turned up a few times. TCRdb fed the RT-PCR reads into MiXCR, producing one record per CDR3 protein. The profile shows 650,000 to 800,000 distinct CDR3 sequences, about 15% of them singletons. This sequence was found in a man between 45 and 60 years old who received an inactivated influenza vaccine. The starting material was PBMCs from blood, obtained approximately 15 days before vaccination. This chain joins TRBV10-2 and TRBJ1-1, with a weak D call TRBD1 (5 bases). CDR3 in amino acids: CASSESMSGWVNTEAFF. CDR3 DNA: TGCGCCAGCAGTGAGTCGATGTCAGGGTGGGTGAACACTGAAGCTTTCTTT.